The 29 T cell receptor beta chains in this list originate from one sample, sequenced in a study of blood T cell repertoires in COVID-19. Produced via immunoSEQ multiplex PCR; TCRdb's table is partial and in-frame only. Of about 35,000 clones in the sample, 85% to 90% were seen once. Sequencing used peripheral blood. The origin of the receptors is a man older than 75 with active COVID-19.

This clone was detected once. The genes are TRBV4-1 and TRBJ2-1, with D tentatively TRBD2 (5 bases). Trimming left V 0 bases short and J 10 bases short, with 16 bases between. Germline CDR1 reads MGHRA; CDR2 reads YSYEKL. The CDR3 contains 15 residues. DNA of the CDR3: TGCGCCAGCAGCCAAGATAAGGAAAAGCGGCAAGAGCAGTTCTTC. This sequence encodes CASSQDKEKRQEQFF.

The chain couples TRBV27 to TRBJ2-1, with D possibly being TRBD1 (6 bases). The germline V and J ends were trimmed by 4 bases and 8 bases, with 21 bases remaining between them. Germline V lookup: CDR1 MNHEY, CDR2 SMNVEV (reference sequence). The CDR3 covers 16 residues. Here the CDR3 DNA reads TGTGCCAGCAGTTCCCGGACAGCTGGACCCTCCGATGAGCAGTTCTTC. Amino acids: CASSSRTAGPSDEQFF.

This clone was seen a handful of times. The chain employs TRBV6-4 and TRBJ2-3; weak D call: TRBD2 (6 bases). Germline values: CDR1 MRHNA, CDR2 SNTAGT. This CDR3 spans 15 amino acids. Trimming stripped 4 bases from V and 4 bases from J, with 15 bases between. CDR3 in amino acids: CASSAVGSKSDTQYF. CDR3 nucleotide sequence: TGTGCCAGCAGTGCGGTCGGGAGCAAGTCAGATACGCAGTATTTT.

CDR3 sequence (DNA): TGCGCCAGCAGCTTGCCCGGACAGAGCATGAACACTGAAGCTTTCTTT. It encodes CASSLPGQSMNTEAFF. The genes are TRBV5-1 and TRBJ1-1; a weak D match, TRBD1 (6 bases). CDR1 SGHRS and CDR2 YFSETQ come from the germline V gene. V lost 1 base to trimming and J lost 0 bases, with 13 bases between them. CDR3 length: 16 amino acids.

Notes on this clone: Other DNA variants within this sample encode the same CDR3. The rearrangement links TRBV4-3 to TRBJ1-4; 7 bases are shared with TRBD1. Looked up from germline, CDR1 is LGHNA and CDR2 is YSLEER. The V segment lost 5 bases and the J segment 8 bases; nucleotides outside the gene matches: 8. CDR3 size: 14 residues. Written as DNA, the CDR3 is TGCGCCAGCAGCTTACAGGGGATGGGCGAAAAACTGTTTTTT. Its protein product is CASSLQGMGEKLFF.

About this clone: At one end the junction does not follow the germline gene, possibly because of a read error. This chain connects TRBV3-1 (or the pseudogene TRBV3-2) to TRBJ2-7; perhaps TRBD1 as D (5 bases). The CDR3 covers 13 residues. Germline CDR1 and CDR2: LGHDT and YNNKEL (reference sequence). The CDR3 DNA reads TGTGCCAGCAGCCAAGATACGACAGCGAGACCCATCTTC. It translates to CASSQDTTARPIF.

The rearrangement links TRBV18 to TRBJ2-5; 8 bases match TRBD1. The CDR3 is made up of 15 amino acids. V lost 4 bases, J lost 5 bases, and 9 bases stayed unmatched. CDR1 is KGHSH and CDR2 is LQKENI in the germline V gene. The CDR3 region is CASSRKDRVRETQYF. The CDR3, as DNA: TGTGCCAGCTCACGAAAGGACAGGGTTAGGGAGACCCAGTACTTC.

The V call is TRBV19, the J call TRBJ2-1; 8 bases agree with TRBD1. CDR1 is LNHDA and CDR2 is SQIVND in the germline V gene (reference sequence). The CDR3 runs 13 residues. J lost 6 bases, V lost 5 bases, and 3 bases had no gene match. The CDR3 region has the DNA TGTGCCAGTAGTGGGGACAGGTCCAATGAGCAGTTCTTC. It codes for CASSGDRSNEQFF. The variable domain in full, with the rest retrieved from reference TRBV19 and TRBJ2-1, is DGGITQSPKYLFRKEGQNVTLSCEQNLNHDAMYWYRQDPGQGLRLIYYSQIVNDFQKGDIAEGYSVSREKKESFPLTVTSAQKNPTAFYLCASSGDRSNEQFFGPGTRLTVL.

The chain carries TRBV27 and TRBJ2-5, with D maybe TRBD2 (6 bases). CDR1 is MNHEY and CDR2 is SMNVEV in the germline V gene (reference sequence). The germline V and J ends were trimmed by 5 bases and 5 bases, with 9 bases remaining between them. The length of the CDR3 is 12 residues. The CDR3 region is CASSRAGETQYF. CDR3 DNA sequence: TGTGCCAGCAGTAGGGCGGGGGAGACCCAGTACTTC.

The chain is built from TRBV7-2 and TRBJ2-2, with 12 bases aligning to TRBD2. V dropped 10 bases and J dropped 3; count of bases not matched to a gene: 9. The CDR3 runs 16 residues. Germline V gene lookup returns CDR1 SGHTA and CDR2 FQGNSA. CDR3 region: CATPTTSGRYTGELFF. DNA of the CDR3: TGTGCCACTCCGACGACTAGCGGGAGATACACCGGGGAGCTGTTTTTT.

The chain uses TRBV18 and TRBJ1-5; TRBD1 might be the D (5 bases). CDR1 and CDR2 (germline): KGHSH, LQKENI. V was cut by 1 base and J by 3 bases, with 10 bases left in between. The CDR3 has 15 amino acids. The CDR3: CASSPQGMNNQPQHF. Here the CDR3 DNA reads TGTGCCAGCTCACCACAGGGGATGAACAATCAGCCCCAGCATTTT. Looking up the rest from reference TRBV18 and TRBJ1-5 gives the full variable domain: NAGVMQNPRHLVRRRGQEARLRCSPMKGHSHVYWYRQLPEEGLKFMVYLQKENIIDESGMPKERFSAEFPKEGPSILRIQQVVRGDSAAYFCASSPQGMNNQPQHFGDGTRLSIL.

The chain employs TRBV3-1 (or the pseudogene TRBV3-2) and TRBJ2-7; 8 bases fit TRBD2. Unmatched junction bases numbered 8, after V lost 4 bases and J lost 6 bases. Germline CDR1 LGHDT, CDR2 YNNKEL (reference sequence). The CDR3 spans 14 residues. CDR3 in DNA: TGTGCCAGCAGCCCGGGACTAGGAACTGTCGAGCAGTACTTC. Its protein product is CASSPGLGTVEQYF.

V gene TRBV7-2 combines with J gene TRBJ2-1; 10 bases are shared with TRBD1. J was trimmed by 6 bases and V by 4 bases; bases with no gene match: 9. Germline V lookup: CDR1 SGHTA, CDR2 FQGNSA. The CDR3 consists of 16 residues. For the CDR3, the DNA is TGTGCCAGCAGCTCGCCGACAGGGGGCCGTCTCAATGAGCAGTTCTTC. It yields the protein CASSSPTGGRLNEQFF.

The chain combines TRBV19 with TRBJ1-4, with 7 nucleotides matching TRBD1. Germline-derived CDR1 and CDR2 are LNHDA and SQIVND (reference sequence). The CDR3 spans 15 residues. After removal of 4 bases from V and 8 bases from J, the junction contained 10 bases not matched to a gene. The chain's CDR3 is CASSTRTGVVEKLFF. The CDR3 DNA reads TGTGCCAGTAGTACGCGGACAGGCGTCGTGGAAAAACTGTTTTTT.

The chain couples TRBV4-1 to TRBJ1-5; 9 bases match TRBD1. The CDR3 runs to 15 residues. CDR1 and CDR2 (germline): MGHRA, YSYEKL. J lost 7 bases, V lost 0 bases, and 4 bases had no gene match. The CDR3 DNA reads TGCGCCAGCAGCCAAGAAGGACAGGGGTTGCAGCCCCAGCATTTT. It translates to CASSQEGQGLQPQHF.

The gene calls are TRBV28 and TRBJ1-4; D may be TRBD1 (6 bases). The germline gives CDR1 MDHEN, CDR2 SYDVKM. V gave up 5 bases and J gave up 0 bases, with 13 bases separating them. This CDR3 contains 16 residues. Here the CDR3 DNA reads TGTGCCAGCAGTCCGACAGGAGATCCAACTAATGAAAAACTGTTTTTT. It yields the protein CASSPTGDPTNEKLFF. Based on the CDR3 plus reference TRBV28 and TRBJ1-4, the full variable domain is DVKVTQSSRYLVKRTGEKVFLECVQDMDHENMFWYRQDPGLGLRLIYFSYDVKMKEKGDIPEGYSVSREKKERFSLILESASTNQTSMYLCASSPTGDPTNEKLFFGSGTQLSVL.

This clone was seen more than once but under ten times. The rearrangement joins TRBV18 to TRBJ2-5; D may be TRBD2 (5 bases). V shed 2 bases and J shed 2 bases, with 15 bases lying between them. Germline assignment: CDR1 KGHSH and CDR2 LQKENI. The CDR3 runs 16 residues. Here the CDR3 reads CASSPSPADRQETQYF. As DNA, the CDR3 is TGTGCCAGCTCACCATCCCCAGCGGACCGACAAGAGACCCAGTACTTC.

This clone ranks as medium-sized (0.01 to 0.1%). The chain uses TRBV18 and TRBJ2-5, with 7 bases aligning to TRBD2. The CDR3 is 15 amino acids. Per germline, CDR1 KGHSH and CDR2 LQKENI. The V and J ends lost 3 bases and 2 bases, in that order; junction bases with no gene match: 6. CDR3 bases: TGTGCCAGCTCACCCTATTCTAGCGGACAAGAGACCCAGTACTTC. This gives the protein CASSPYSSGQETQYF.

This clone has only one observation. The rearrangement joins TRBV5-6 to TRBJ2-1; D is perhaps TRBD1 (5 bases). Germline CDR1 reads SGHDT; CDR2 reads YYEEEE. The V end lost 4 bases, the J end lost 13 bases, and 15 bases lay between the germline ends. The CDR3 is made up of 12 amino acids. The CDR3 loop is CASSPAAGIQFF. The DNA for the CDR3 is TGTGCCAGCAGCCCCGCGGCAGGGATTCAGTTCTTC.

The chain is built from TRBV5-1 and TRBJ2-2; tentative D call: TRBD1 (7 bases). Germline V gives CDR1 SGHRS, CDR2 YFSETQ. This CDR3 has 16 residues. V lost 4 bases and J 5 bases, leaving 18 bases between the germline ends. The CDR3 loop is CASSPRDRGPTGELFF. The CDR3 bases are TGCGCCAGCAGCCCGCGGGACAGAGGGCCGACCGGGGAGCTGTTTTTT.

The rearrangement joins TRBV5-6 to TRBJ2-3; D is unclear. CDR3 length: 19 amino acids. The germline CDR1 and CDR2 sequences are SGHDT and YYEEEE. Between the trimmed V and J ends, which lost 4 bases and 2 bases, there was a span of 26 bases. This CDR3 is CASSQTLAAYQQLTDTQYF. The CDR3 DNA reads TGTGCCAGCAGCCAAACCCTGGCGGCGTACCAACAACTCACAGATACGCAGTATTTT.

This chain connects TRBV11-2 to TRBJ2-5; D gene ambiguous. The CDR3 runs to 12 residues. Trimming removed 1 base from V and 5 bases from J, with 5 bases in between. Germline CDR1 SGHAT, CDR2 FQNNGV. The CDR3 protein is CASSLAFETQYF. In DNA form, the CDR3 reads TGTGCCAGCAGCTTAGCTTTTGAGACCCAGTACTTC.

V and J are TRBV28 and TRBJ2-3; TRBD2 aligns across 10 bases. CDR3 length: 14 residues. Germline CDR1 and CDR2: MDHEN and SYDVKM. V shed 5 bases, J shed 6 bases, and the junction held 5 bases outside the gene matches. The CDR3: CASSPGTSDDTQYF. In DNA form, the CDR3 reads TGTGCCAGCAGTCCAGGGACTAGCGACGATACGCAGTATTTT.

This chain joins TRBV9 and TRBJ2-2; D is unclear. Germline V CDR1 and CDR2: SGDLS, YYNGEE. The CDR3 is 15 residues long. The germline V and J ends were trimmed by 0 bases and 4 bases, with 10 bases remaining between them. This CDR3 is CASSVVVGSTGELFF. Here the CDR3 DNA reads TGTGCCAGCAGCGTAGTGGTCGGTTCCACCGGGGAGCTGTTTTTT.

This chain joins TRBV27 and TRBJ2-1; 11 bases align to TRBD2. The CDR3 totals 17 residues. The ends lost 5 bases at V and 6 bases at J; junction bases unmatched: 12. The germline gives CDR1 MNHEY, CDR2 SMNVEV (reference sequence). The CDR3 nucleotides are TGTGCCAGCAGTCCGAATCGACTAGCGGGGCAGCTCAATGAGCAGTTCTTC. Translated, it gives CASSPNRLAGQLNEQFF.

The chain carries TRBV28 and TRBJ2-5; the D gene is possibly TRBD1 (6 bases). This CDR3 is built from 14 residues. Germline CDR1 is MDHEN and CDR2 is SYDVKM. V gave up 5 bases and J gave up 4 bases, with 14 bases separating them. The CDR3 region has the DNA TGTGCCAGCAGTGCCCCGGACAGCCTAGAGACCCAGTACTTC. Protein sequence: CASSAPDSLETQYF. Based on the CDR3 plus reference TRBV28 and TRBJ2-5, the full variable domain is DVKVTQSSRYLVKRTGEKVFLECVQDMDHENMFWYRQDPGLGLRLIYFSYDVKMKEKGDIPEGYSVSREKKERFSLILESASTNQTSMYLCASSAPDSLETQYFGPGTRLLVL.

This chain uses TRBV29-1 with TRBJ1-2, with TRBD1 as a possible D gene (5 bases). Trimming took 4 bases from V and 2 from J, leaving 14 bases between them. Germline lookup yields CDR1 SQVTM and CDR2 ANQGSEA. The CDR3 totals 14 residues. CDR3 sequence (DNA): TGCAGCGTTGGTCCAGGGTTTGAGAACTATGGCTACACCTTC. Encoded protein: CSVGPGFENYGYTF.

The chain carries TRBV7-2 and TRBJ2-1; tentatively, D is TRBD2 (5 bases). Germline V gene data show CDR1 as SGHTA and CDR2 as FQGNSA. The CDR3 loop spans 14 amino acids. Trimming shortened V by 1 base and J by 2 bases, and 6 bases separated the two germline ends. The CDR3 bases are TGTGCCAGCAGCTTAGAACTAGCCTACAATGAGCAGTTCTTC. Its protein product is CASSLELAYNEQFF.

The genes are TRBV2 and TRBJ1-3, with TRBD1 identical over 7 bases. The CDR3 sequence is 15 residues long. Germline trimming cut 7 bases from V and 3 bases from J; bases unmatched to any gene: 9. Per the germline V gene, CDR1 is SNHLY and CDR2 is FYNNEI. The CDR3 protein is CASKSDRRNGNTIYF. The CDR3, as DNA: TGTGCCAGCAAGTCGGACAGGCGGAATGGAAACACCATATATTTT.